The clone carrying this T cell receptor beta chain was detected only a few times. Its antigen is undetermined. All of the isolated RNA was reverse transcribed, so expressed TCRB transcripts were sequenced. Clones were sequenced by immunoSEQ multiplex PCR, and TCRdb holds only the in-frame ones, with some missing. The table lists 150,000 to 190,000 clones, approximately 8.1% of them singletons. Trimming removed 1 base at V and 4 bases at J, with 14 bases between. Germline V gene sequence: CDR1 SGHAT, CDR2 FQDESV (reference sequence). This CDR3 contains 15 residues. The entry originates in a study of beta chain features in type 1 diabetes. Study information: Examination spanned about 110 million sorted cells from all samples. Study-wide results and caveats: Within the patient group, naive, central memory and Treg TCRB repertoires appeared more similar to each other than within healthy donors. All four CD4+ subsets of Type 1 diabetes patients contained TCRB CDR3s that were moderately but significantly shorter.

This TCR was recovered from a young man in good health. This chain uses TRBV11-1 with TRBJ2-7; perhaps TRBD2 as D (6 bases). Material: central memory CD4+ T cells from blood. CDR3 residues: CASSLEGGTLYEQYF. The CDR3 DNA is TGTGCCAGCAGCTTAGAGGGAGGTACGCTATACGAGCAGTACTTC.